The clone carrying this T cell receptor (beta chain) has ten or more counts. This specimen comes from a study of human T cells and chemical hapten exposure. Study-wide context: The sensitizing agent was 2% DPC, placed on 2 cm by 2 cm of upper inner arm skin.

The CDR3 totals 14 residues. Per the germline V gene, CDR1 is SQVTM and CDR2 is ANQGSEA. V lost 1 base, J lost 5 bases, and 14 bases lay in between. One entry per CDR3 protein results from TCRdb running MiXCR on the RACE reads. The table has 370,000 or so distinct CDR3 sequences, approximately 5.1% seen once. The time point here: patch test 1, 2 weeks after DPC sensitization. Documented treatment: therapeutic diphenylcyclopropenone sensitization with weekly scalp DPC. This rearrangement joins TRBV29-1 to TRBJ1-1, with D possibly TRBD1 on 5 matching bases. The TCR was taken from a woman between 50 and 59 years old with alopecia areata. Some clones in this sample may be carry-over from other donors' samples. The sequenced sample was whole blood, obtained in connection with sensitization to the hapten diphenylcyclopropenone (DPC). The CDR3 here is CSVEVGLQRTEAFF. The CDR3 nucleotides read TGCAGCGTTGAAGTGGGGCTACAGAGGACTGAAGCTTTCTTT.